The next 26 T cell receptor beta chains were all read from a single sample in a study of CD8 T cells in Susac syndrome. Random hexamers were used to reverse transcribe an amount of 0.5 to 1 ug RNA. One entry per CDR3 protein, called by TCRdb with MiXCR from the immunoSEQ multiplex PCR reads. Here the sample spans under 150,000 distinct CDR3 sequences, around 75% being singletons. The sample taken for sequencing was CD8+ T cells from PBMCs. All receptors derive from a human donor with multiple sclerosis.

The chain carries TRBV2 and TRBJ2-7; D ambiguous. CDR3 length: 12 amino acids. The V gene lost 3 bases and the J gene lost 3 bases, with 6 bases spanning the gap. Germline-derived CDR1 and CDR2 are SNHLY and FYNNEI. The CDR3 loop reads CASSDRSYEQYF. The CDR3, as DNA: TGTGCCAGCAGTGACCGGAGCTACGAGCAGTACTTC.

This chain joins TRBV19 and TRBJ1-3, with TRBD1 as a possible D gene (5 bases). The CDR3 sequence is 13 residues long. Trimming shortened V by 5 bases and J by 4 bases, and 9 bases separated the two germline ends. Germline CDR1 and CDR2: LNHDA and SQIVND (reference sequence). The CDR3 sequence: CASSDSFGNTIYF. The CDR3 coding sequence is TGTGCCAGTAGTGACAGTTTCGGAAACACCATATATTTT.

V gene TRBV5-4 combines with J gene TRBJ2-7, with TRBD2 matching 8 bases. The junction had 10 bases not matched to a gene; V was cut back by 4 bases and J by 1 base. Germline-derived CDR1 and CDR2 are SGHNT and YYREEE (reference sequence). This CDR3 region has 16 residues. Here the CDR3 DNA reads TGTGCCAGCAGCGAAAAGCGGGGGAGTTTATCCTACGAGCAGTACTTC. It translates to CASSEKRGSLSYEQYF. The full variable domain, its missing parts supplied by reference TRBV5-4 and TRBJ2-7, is ETGVTQSPTHLIKTRGQQVTLRCSSQSGHNTVSWYQQALGQGPQFIFQYYREEENGRGNFPPRFSGLQFPNYSSELNVNALELDDSALYLCASSEKRGSLSYEQYFGPGTRLTVT.

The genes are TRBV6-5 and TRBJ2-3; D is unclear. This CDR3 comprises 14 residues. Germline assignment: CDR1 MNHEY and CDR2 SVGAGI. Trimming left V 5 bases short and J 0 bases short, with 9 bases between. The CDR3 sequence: CASSRYSSTDTQYF. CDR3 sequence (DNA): TGTGCCAGCAGTAGATATTCTAGCACAGATACGCAGTATTTT.

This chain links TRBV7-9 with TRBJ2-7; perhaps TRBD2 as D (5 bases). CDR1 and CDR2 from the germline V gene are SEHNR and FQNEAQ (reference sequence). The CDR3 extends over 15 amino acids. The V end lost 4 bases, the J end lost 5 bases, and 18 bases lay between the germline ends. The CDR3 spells CASSWEEGGYNEQYF. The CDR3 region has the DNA TGTGCCAGCAGCTGGGAAGAAGGCGGGTACAACGAGCAGTACTTC.

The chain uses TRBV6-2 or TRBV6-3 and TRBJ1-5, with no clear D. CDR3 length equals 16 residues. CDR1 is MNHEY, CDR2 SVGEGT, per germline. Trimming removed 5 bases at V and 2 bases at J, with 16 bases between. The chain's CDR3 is CASSLLSGGGNQPQHF. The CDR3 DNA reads TGTGCCAGCAGTCTCTTATCGGGAGGTGGCAATCAGCCCCAGCATTTT.

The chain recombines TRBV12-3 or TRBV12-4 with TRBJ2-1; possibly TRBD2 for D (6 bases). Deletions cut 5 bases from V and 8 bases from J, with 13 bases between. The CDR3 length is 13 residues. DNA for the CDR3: TGTGCCAGCAGTCTGGGACTCACCCATGAGCAGTTCTTC. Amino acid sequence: CASSLGLTHEQFF.

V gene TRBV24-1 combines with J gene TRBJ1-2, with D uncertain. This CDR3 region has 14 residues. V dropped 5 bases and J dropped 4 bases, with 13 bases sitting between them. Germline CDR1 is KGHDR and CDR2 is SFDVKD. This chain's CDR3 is CATSASTARYGYTF. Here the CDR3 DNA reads TGTGCCACCAGTGCCTCCACAGCTCGCTATGGCTACACCTTC.

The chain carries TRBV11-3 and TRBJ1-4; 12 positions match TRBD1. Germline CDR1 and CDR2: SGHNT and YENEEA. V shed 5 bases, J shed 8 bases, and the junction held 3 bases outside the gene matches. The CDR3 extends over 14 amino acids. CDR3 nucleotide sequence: TGTGCCAGCAGCCCGGGGACAGGGGGCGAAAAACTGTTTTTT. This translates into CASSPGTGGEKLFF.

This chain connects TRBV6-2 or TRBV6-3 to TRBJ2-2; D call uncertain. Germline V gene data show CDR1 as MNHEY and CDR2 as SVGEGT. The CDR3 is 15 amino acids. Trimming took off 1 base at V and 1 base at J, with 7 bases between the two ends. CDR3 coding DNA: TGTGCCAGCAGTTACTTAGGGATGAACACCGGGGAGCTGTTTTTT. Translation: CASSYLGMNTGELFF.

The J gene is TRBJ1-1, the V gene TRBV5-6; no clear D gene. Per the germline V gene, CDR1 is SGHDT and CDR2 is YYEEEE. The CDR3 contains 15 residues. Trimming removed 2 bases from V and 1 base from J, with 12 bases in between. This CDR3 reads CASSFFVRANTEAFF. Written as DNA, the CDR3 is TGTGCCAGCAGCTTTTTTGTAAGGGCGAACACTGAAGCTTTCTTT. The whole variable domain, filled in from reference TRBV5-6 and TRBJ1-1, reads DAGVTQSPTHLIKTRGQQVTLRCSPKSGHDTVSWYQQALGQGPQFIFQYYEEEERQRGNFPDRFSGHQFPNYSSELNVNALLLGDSALYLCASSFFVRANTEAFFGQGTRLTVV.

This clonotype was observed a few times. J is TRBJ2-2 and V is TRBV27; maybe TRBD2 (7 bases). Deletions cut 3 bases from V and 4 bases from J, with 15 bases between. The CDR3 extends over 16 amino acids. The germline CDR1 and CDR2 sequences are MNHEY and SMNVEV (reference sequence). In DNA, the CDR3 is TGTGCCAGCAGTTTCTCCAACAGGGAGGGCACCGGGGAGCTGTTTTTT. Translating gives CASSFSNREGTGELFF.

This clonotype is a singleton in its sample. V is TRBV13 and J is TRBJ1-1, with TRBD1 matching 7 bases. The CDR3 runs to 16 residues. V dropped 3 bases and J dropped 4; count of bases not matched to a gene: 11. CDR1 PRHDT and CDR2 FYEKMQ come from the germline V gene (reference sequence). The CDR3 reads CASSFAPRSGGTEAFF. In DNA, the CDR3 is TGTGCCAGCAGCTTTGCCCCGCGATCAGGGGGCACTGAAGCTTTCTTT.

CDR3 nucleotide sequence: TGTGCCAGCATTGGGGAAGGACTTTTGGATGGCTACACCTTC. Encoded protein: CASIGEGLLDGYTF. V usage is TRBV2 and J usage is TRBJ1-2; D is unclear. CDR1 and CDR2 (germline): SNHLY, FYNNEI. The CDR3 sequence is 14 residues long. The V and J ends lost 7 bases and 6 bases respectively, with 18 bases between them.

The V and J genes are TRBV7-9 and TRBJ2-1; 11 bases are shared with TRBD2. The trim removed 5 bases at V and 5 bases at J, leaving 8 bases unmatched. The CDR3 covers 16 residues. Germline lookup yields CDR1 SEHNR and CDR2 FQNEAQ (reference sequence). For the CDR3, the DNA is TGTGCCAGCAGCCCACTACTAGCGGGAGCCCACAATGAGCAGTTCTTC. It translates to CASSPLLAGAHNEQFF.

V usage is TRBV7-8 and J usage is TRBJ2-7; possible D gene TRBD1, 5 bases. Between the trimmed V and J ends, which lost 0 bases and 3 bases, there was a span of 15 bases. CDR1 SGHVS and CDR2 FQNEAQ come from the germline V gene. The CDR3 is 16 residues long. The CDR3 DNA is TGTGCCAGCAGCTTAGCAGGGGCAGTGCCACTCTACGAGCAGTACTTC. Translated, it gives CASSLAGAVPLYEQYF.

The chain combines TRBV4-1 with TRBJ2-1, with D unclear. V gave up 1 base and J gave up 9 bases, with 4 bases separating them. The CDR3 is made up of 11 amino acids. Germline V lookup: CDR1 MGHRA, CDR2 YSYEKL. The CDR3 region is CASSQGSEQFF. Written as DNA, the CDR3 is TGCGCCAGCAGCCAAGGGAGTGAGCAGTTCTTC.

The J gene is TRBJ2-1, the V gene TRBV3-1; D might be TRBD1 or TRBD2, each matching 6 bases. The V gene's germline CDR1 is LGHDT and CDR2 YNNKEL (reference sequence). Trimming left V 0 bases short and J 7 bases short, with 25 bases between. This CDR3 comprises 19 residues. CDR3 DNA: TGTGCCAGCAGCCAAGATTGGGGGGACATCCCAGGCGGGGCTAATGAGCAGTTCTTC. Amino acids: CASSQDWGDIPGGANEQFF.

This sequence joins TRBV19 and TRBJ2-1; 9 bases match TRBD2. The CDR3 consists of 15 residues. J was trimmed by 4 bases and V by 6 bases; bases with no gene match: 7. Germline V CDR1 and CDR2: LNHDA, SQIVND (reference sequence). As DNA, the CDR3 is TGTGCCAGTAGGCGGGAGGGCCCTTGGTACAATGAGCAGTTCTTC. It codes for CASRREGPWYNEQFF.

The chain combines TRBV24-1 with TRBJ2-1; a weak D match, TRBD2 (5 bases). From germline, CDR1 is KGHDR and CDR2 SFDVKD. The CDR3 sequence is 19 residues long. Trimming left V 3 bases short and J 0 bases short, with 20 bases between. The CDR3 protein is CATSDGRTPTPSSYNEQFF. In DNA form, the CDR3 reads TGTGCCACCAGTGATGGGCGGACTCCTACCCCTAGCTCCTACAATGAGCAGTTCTTC.

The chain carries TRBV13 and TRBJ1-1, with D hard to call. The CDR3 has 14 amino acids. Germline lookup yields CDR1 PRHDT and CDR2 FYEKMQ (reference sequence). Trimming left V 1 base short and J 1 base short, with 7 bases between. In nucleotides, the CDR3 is TGTGCCAGCAGCTTAGAGTGGCAGAACACTGAAGCTTTCTTT. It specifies CASSLEWQNTEAFF. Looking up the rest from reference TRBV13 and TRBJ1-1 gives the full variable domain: AAGVIQSPRHLIKEKRETATLKCYPIPRHDTVYWYQQGPGQDPQFLISFYEKMQSDKGSIPDRFSAQQFSDYHSELNMSSLELGDSALYFCASSLEWQNTEAFFGQGTRLTVV.

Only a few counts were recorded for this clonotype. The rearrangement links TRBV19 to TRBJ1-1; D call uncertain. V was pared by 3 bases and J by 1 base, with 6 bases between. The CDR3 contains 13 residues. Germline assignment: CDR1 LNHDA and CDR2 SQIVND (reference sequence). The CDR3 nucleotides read TGTGCCAGTAGTATGGGCGGGAACACTGAAGCTTTCTTT. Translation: CASSMGGNTEAFF.

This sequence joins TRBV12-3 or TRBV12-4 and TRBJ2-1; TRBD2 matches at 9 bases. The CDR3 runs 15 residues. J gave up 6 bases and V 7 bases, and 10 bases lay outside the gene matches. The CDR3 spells CASTSEGLASNEQFF. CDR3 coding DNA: TGTGCCAGCACAAGCGAAGGACTAGCGAGCAATGAGCAGTTCTTC.

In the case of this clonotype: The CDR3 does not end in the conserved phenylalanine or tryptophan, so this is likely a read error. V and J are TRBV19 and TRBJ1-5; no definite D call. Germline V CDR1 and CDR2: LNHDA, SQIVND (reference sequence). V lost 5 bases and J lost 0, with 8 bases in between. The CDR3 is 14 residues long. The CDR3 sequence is CASSVRDSNQPQHS. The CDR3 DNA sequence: TGTGCCAGTAGTGTCCGGGATAGCAATCAGCCCCAGCATTCT.

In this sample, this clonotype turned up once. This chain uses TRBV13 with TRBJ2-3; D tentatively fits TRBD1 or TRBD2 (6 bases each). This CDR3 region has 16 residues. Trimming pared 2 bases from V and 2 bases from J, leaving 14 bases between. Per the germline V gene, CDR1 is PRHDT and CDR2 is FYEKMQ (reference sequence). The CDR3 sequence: CASSLRGDAYTDTQYF. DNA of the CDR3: TGTGCCAGCAGCTTAAGGGGGGACGCGTACACAGATACGCAGTATTTT. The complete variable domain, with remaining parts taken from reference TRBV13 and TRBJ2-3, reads AAGVIQSPRHLIKEKRETATLKCYPIPRHDTVYWYQQGPGQDPQFLISFYEKMQSDKGSIPDRFSAQQFSDYHSELNMSSLELGDSALYFCASSLRGDAYTDTQYFGPGTRLTVL.

CDR3 protein: CASSLKVGGLADNEQFF. The CDR3 nucleotides read TGTGCCAGCAGTTTAAAAGTCGGGGGACTAGCGGACAATGAGCAGTTCTTC. The chain carries TRBV12-3 or TRBV12-4 and TRBJ2-1; TRBD2 agrees at 11 bases. The CDR3 contains 17 residues. The V gene end was trimmed by 2 bases and the J gene end by 5 bases; junction bases not matched to a gene: 8.